This TCR beta chain was profiled in a study of OX40 agonist ivuxolimab in advanced cancers. Broader study findings: At 0.1 to 3.0 mg/kg, clonal expansion of CD4+ and CD8+ blood T cells had occurred by week 6. With doses of 0.1-3.0 mg/kg, partial responders showed among the lowest clonal expansion.

Sampling times: baseline, cycle 4 day 1, cycle 7 day 1. Clones were read by immunoSEQ multiplex PCR, and TCRdb kept only the in-frame ones, dropping some. The data contain about 27,000 clones, around 86% of them seen just once; the ten biggest clones take up 21%. CDR1 is LNHNV and CDR2 is YYDKDF in the germline V gene (reference sequence). This CDR3 is 14 amino acids long. V shed 4 bases and J shed 3 bases, with 12 bases lying between them. As concerns this clone: What it binds is unknown.

The sequencing here drew on CD4+ or CD8+ T cells sorted from blood, taken in a trial of the OX40 agonist ivuxolimab. The TCR originated in an adult with an advanced solid tumor such as melanoma, head and neck, liver or kidney cancer. The chain combines TRBV15 with TRBJ2-5; perhaps TRBD2 as D (6 bases). CDR3 DNA sequence: TGTGCCACCAGCACCAGACTAGAAGAAGAGACCCAGTACTTC. As protein: CATSTRLEEETQYF.